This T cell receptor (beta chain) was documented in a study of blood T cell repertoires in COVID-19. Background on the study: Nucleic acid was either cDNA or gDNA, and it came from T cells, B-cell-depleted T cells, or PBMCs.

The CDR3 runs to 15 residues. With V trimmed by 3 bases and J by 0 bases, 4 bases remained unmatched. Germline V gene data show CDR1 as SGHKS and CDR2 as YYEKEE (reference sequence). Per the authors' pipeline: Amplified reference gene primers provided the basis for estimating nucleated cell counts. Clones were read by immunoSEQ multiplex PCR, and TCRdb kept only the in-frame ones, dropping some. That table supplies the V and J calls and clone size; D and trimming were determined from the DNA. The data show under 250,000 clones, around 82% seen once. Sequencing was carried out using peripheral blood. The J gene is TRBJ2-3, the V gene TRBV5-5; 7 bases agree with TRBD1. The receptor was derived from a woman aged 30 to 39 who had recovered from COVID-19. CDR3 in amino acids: CASSSGGSSTDTQYF. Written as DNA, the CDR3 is TGTGCCAGCAGCTCAGGGGGATCTAGCACAGATACGCAGTATTTT. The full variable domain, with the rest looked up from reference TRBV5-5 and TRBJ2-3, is DAGVTQSPTHLIKTRGQQVTLRCSPISGHKSVSWYQQVLGQGPQFIFQYYEKEERGRGNFPDRFSARQFPNYSSELNVNALLLGDSALYLCASSSGGSSTDTQYFGPGTRLTVL.